The next 2 T cell receptor beta chains were all read from a single sample in a study of T cell responses to AZD1222 COVID-19 vaccine. The method was immunoSEQ multiplex PCR; TCRdb's version includes in-frame clones alone and lacks a portion of them. The profile covers about 55,000 clones, with 70% to 90% appearing a single time and roughly 2% taken by the ten largest. The sample in question was peripheral blood, obtained on day 0 of AZD1222 vaccination. The receptors shown here come from an adult in good health.

This clone was seen only a few times. This chain uses TRBV5-4 with TRBJ2-5, with D unclear. Trimming removed 4 bases at V and 2 bases at J, with 9 bases between. Per germline, CDR1 SGHNT and CDR2 YYREEE (reference sequence). The length of the CDR3 is 13 residues. The CDR3 DNA follows: TGTGCCAGCAGCAACCCGGAACAAGAGACCCAGTACTTC. It codes for CASSNPEQETQYF.

The rearrangement uses TRBV29-1 and TRBJ1-1; no definite D call. Trimming cost V 8 bases and J 3 bases, with 7 bases left between them. The CDR3 consists of 10 residues. CDR1 is SQVTM and CDR2 is ANQGSEA in the germline V gene. The CDR3 is CSTYYTEAFF. The DNA for the CDR3 is TGCAGCACTTACTACACTGAAGCTTTCTTT.